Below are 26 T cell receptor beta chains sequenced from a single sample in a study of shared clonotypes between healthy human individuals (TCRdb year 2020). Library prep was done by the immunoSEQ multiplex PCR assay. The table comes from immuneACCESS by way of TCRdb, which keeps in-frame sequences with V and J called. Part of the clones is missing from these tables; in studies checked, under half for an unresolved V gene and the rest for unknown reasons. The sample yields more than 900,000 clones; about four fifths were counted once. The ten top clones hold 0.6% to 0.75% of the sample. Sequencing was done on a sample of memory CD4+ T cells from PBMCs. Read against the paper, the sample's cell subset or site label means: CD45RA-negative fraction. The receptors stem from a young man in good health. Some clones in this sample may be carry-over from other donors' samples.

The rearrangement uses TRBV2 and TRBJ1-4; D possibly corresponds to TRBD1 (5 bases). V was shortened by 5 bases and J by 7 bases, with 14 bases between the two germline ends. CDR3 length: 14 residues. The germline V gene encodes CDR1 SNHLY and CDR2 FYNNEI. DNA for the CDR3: TGTGCCAGCAGTCTGGCGCTCGGGGGTGAAAAACTGTTTTTT. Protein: CASSLALGGEKLFF. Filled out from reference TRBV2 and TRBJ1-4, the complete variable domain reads EPEVTQTPSHQVTQMGQEVILRCVPISNHLYFYWYRQILGQKVEFLVSFYNNEISEKSEIFDDQFSVERPDGSNFTLKIRSTKLEDSAMYFCASSLALGGEKLFFGSGTQLSVL.

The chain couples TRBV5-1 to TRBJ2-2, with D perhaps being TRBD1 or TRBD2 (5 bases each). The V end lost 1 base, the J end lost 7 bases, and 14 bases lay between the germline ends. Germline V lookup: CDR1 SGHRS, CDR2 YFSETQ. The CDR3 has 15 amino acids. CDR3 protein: CASSLSEGHGGELFF. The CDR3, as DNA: TGCGCCAGCAGCTTGAGTGAGGGGCATGGCGGGGAGCTGTTTTTT. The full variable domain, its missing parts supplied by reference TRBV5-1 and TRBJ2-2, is KAGVTQTPRYLIKTRGQQVTLSCSPISGHRSVSWYQQTPGQGLQFLFEYFSETQRNKGNFPGRFSGRQFSNSRSEMNVSTLELGDSALYLCASSLSEGHGGELFFGEGSRLTVL.

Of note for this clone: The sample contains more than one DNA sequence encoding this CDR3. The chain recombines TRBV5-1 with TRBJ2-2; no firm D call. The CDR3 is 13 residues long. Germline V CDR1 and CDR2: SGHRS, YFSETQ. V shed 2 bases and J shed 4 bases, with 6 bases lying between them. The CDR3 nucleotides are TGCGCCAGCAGCTTAGAGCTCACCGGGGAGCTGTTTTTT. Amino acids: CASSLELTGELFF. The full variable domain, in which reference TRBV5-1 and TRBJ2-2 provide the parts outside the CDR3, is KAGVTQTPRYLIKTRGQQVTLSCSPISGHRSVSWYQQTPGQGLQFLFEYFSETQRNKGNFPGRFSGRQFSNSRSEMNVSTLELGDSALYLCASSLELTGELFFGEGSRLTVL.

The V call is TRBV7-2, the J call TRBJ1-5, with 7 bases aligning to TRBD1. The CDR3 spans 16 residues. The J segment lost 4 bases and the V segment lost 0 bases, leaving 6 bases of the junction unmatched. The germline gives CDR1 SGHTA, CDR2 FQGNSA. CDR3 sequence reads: CASSLARGTDNQPQHF. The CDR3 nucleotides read TGTGCCAGCAGCTTAGCGCGGGGGACAGATAATCAGCCCCAGCATTTT.

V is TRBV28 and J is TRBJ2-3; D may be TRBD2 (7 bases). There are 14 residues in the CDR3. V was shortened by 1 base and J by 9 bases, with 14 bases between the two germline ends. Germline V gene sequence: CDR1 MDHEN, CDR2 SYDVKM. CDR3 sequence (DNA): TGTGCCAGCAGTTTATTGGCGGGGGCTGGGACGCAGTATTTT. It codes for CASSLLAGAGTQYF.

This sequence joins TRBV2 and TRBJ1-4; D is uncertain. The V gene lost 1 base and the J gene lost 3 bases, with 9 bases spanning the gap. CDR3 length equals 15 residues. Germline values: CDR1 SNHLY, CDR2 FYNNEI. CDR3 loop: CASSEGGRANEKLFF. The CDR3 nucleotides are TGTGCCAGCAGTGAAGGAGGGAGGGCTAATGAAAAACTGTTTTTT. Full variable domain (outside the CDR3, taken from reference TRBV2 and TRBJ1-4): EPEVTQTPSHQVTQMGQEVILRCVPISNHLYFYWYRQILGQKVEFLVSFYNNEISEKSEIFDDQFSVERPDGSNFTLKIRSTKLEDSAMYFCASSEGGRANEKLFFGSGTQLSVL.

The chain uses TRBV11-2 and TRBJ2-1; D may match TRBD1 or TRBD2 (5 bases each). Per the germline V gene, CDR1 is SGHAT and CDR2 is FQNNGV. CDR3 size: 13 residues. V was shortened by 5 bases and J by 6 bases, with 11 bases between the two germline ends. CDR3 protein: CASSRRDVNEQFF. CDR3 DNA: TGTGCCAGCAGCCGCCGGGACGTCAATGAGCAGTTCTTC.

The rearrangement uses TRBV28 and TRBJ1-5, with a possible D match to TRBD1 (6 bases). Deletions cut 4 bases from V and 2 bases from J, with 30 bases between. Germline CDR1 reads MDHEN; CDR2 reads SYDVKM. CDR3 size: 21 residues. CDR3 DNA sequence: TGTGCCAGCAGTTCCCCCATCGGACAGACAAAGGTGGGTTGGGGCAATCAGCCCCAGCATTTT. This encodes CASSSPIGQTKVGWGNQPQHF.

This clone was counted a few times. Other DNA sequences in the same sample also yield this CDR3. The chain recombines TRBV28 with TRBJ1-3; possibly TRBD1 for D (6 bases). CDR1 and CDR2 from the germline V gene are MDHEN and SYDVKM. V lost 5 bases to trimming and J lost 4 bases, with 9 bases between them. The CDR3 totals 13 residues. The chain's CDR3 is CASSPGQGNTIYF. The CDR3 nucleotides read TGTGCCAGCAGTCCCGGACAGGGAAACACCATATATTTT. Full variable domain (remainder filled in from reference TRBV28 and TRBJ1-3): DVKVTQSSRYLVKRTGEKVFLECVQDMDHENMFWYRQDPGLGLRLIYFSYDVKMKEKGDIPEGYSVSREKKERFSLILESASTNQTSMYLCASSPGQGNTIYFGEGSWLTVV.

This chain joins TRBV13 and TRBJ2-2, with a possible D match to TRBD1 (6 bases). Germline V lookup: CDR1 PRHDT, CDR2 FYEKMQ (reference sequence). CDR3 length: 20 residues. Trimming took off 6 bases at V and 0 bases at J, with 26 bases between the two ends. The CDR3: CASRGAGDKRFKANTGELFF. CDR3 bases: TGTGCCAGCAGGGGCGCAGGGGATAAGAGGTTTAAGGCGAACACCGGGGAGCTGTTTTTT.

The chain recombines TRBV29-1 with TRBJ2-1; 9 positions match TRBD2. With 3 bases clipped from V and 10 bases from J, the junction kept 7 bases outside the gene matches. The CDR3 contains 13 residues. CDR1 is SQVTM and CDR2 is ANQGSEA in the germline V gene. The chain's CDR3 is CSVEIQRGVEQFF. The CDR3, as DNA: TGCAGCGTTGAGATCCAGCGGGGGGTAGAGCAGTTCTTC.

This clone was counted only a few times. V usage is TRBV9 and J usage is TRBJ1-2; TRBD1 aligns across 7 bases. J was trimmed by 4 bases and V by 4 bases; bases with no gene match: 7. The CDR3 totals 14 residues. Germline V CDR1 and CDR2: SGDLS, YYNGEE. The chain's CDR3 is CASSPRGSTYGYTF. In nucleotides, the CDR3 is TGTGCCAGCAGCCCCAGGGGGTCTACCTATGGCTACACCTTC.

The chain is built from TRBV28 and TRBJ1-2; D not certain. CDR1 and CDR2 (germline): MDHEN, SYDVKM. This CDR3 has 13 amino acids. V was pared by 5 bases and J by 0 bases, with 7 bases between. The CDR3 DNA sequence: TGTGCCAGCAGTATTGGGCCTAACTATGGCTACACCTTC. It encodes CASSIGPNYGYTF.

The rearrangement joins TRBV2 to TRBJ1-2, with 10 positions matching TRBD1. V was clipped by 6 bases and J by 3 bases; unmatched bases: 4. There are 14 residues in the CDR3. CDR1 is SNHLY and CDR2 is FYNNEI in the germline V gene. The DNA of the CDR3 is TGTGCCAGCAGGCAGACAGGGGGCCACTATGGCTACACCTTC. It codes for CASRQTGGHYGYTF.

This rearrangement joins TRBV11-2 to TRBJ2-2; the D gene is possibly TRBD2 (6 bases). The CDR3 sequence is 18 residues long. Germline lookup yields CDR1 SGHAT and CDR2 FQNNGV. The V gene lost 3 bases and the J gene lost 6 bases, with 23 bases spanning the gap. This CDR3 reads CASSLITRPGLGSGELFF. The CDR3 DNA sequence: TGTGCCAGCAGCTTGATAACAAGACCGGGACTCGGCTCCGGGGAGCTGTTTTTT.

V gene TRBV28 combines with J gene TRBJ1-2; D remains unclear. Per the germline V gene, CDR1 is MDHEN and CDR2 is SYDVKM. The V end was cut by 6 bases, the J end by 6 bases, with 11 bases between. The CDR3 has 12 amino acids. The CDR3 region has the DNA TGTGCCAGCAGCCCCTTAGGCCATGGCTACACCTTC. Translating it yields CASSPLGHGYTF.

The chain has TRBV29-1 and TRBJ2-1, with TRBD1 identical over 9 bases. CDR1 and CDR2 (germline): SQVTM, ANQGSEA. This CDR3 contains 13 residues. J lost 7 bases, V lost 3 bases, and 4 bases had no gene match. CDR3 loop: CSVDWTGVNEQFF. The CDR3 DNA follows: TGCAGCGTTGATTGGACAGGGGTAAATGAGCAGTTCTTC.

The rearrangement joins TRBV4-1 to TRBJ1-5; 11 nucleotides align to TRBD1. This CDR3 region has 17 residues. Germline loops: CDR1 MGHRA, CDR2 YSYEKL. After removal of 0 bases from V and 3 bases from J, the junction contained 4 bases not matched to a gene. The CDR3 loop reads CASSQDGQGAINQPQHF. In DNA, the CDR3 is TGCGCCAGCAGCCAAGACGGACAGGGGGCTATCAATCAGCCCCAGCATTTT.

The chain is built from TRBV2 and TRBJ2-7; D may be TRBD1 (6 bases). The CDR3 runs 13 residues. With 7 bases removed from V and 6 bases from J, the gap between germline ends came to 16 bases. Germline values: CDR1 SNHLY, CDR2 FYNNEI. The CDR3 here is CASTSQGWTEQYF. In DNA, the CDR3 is TGTGCCAGCACGTCTCAGGGGTGGACCGAGCAGTACTTC.

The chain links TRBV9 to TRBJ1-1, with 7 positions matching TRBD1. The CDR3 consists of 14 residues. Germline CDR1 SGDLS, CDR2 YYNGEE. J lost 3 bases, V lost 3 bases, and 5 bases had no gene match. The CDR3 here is CASSAQGRDTEAFF. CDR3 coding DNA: TGTGCCAGCAGCGCACAGGGGCGGGACACTGAAGCTTTCTTT.

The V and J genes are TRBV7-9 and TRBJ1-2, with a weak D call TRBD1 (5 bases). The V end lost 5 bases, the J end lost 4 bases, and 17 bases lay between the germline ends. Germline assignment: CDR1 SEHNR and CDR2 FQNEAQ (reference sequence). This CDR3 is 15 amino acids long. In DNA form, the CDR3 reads TGTGCCAGCAGCCTCGACAGCCAGGATCCCTATGGCTACACCTTC. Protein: CASSLDSQDPYGYTF.

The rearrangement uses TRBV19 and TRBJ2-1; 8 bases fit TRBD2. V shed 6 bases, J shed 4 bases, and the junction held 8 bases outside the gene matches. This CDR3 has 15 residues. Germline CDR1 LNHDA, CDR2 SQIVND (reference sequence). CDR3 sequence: CASRSREGRYNEQFF. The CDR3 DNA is TGTGCCAGTAGGAGTCGGGAGGGCCGATACAATGAGCAGTTCTTC.

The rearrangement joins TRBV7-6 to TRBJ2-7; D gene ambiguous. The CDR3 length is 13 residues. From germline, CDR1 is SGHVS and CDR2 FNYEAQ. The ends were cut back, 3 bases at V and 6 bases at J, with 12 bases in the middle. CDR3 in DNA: TGTGCCAGCAGCTTCCAGCCAAATGGCGAGCAGTACTTC. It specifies CASSFQPNGEQYF.

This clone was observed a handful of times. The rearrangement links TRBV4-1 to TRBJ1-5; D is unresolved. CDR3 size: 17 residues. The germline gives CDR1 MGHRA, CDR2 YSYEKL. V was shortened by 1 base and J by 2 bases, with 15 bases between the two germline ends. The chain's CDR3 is CASSQGGAFQGNQPQHF. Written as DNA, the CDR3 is TGCGCCAGCAGCCAAGGGGGTGCATTCCAGGGCAATCAGCCCCAGCATTTT.

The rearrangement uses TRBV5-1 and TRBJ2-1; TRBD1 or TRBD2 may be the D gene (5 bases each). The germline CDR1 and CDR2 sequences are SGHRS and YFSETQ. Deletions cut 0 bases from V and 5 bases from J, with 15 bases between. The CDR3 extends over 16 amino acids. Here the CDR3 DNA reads TGCGCCAGCAGCTTGGCGGCTAGCAGAGGGGACAATGAGCAGTTCTTC. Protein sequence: CASSLAASRGDNEQFF.

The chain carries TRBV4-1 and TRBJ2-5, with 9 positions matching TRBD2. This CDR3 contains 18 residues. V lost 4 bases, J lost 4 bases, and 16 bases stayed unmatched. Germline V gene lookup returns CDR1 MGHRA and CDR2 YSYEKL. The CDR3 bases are TGCGCCAGCAGCCGACTCCTTGATGCGGGAGGGCGGGCAGAGACCCAGTACTTC. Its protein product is CASSRLLDAGGRAETQYF.